The entry that follows covers one T cell receptor beta chain sequence. The target of this receptor is not known. Base-call qualities are not available, and no considerably larger clone is one nucleotide away. These data belong to a study of blood T cell repertoires in COVID-19 (TCRdb year 2020). Background on the whole study: Collaborator samples came from the United States, Italy and Spain and covered acute and convalescent phases of COVID-19. The prospective study material was composed of cDNA or gDNA derived from T cells, B-cell-depleted T cells, or PBMCs. Subjects who had been exposed to COVID-19, were actively infected with it, or had recovered from it provided the deeply sampled blood TCRbeta repertoires that made up the dataset. The repertoires were released in a freely available public database meant as a resource for research on the immune response to SARS-CoV-2. The samples were drawn from two sources: the first 160 participants of the ongoing ImmuneRACE study, and 1,200 or so subjects contributed by 6 global collaborators. Sample metadata almost always included a de-identified subject ID, COVID-19 status, age in years and sex. Where available, HLA class I and class II types were taken from metadata supplied by the sample provider and were not determined by assay-based typing. Broad study findings and their caveats: How much clinical and demographic metadata was included differed by source and by participant, and the metadata was provided uncurated.

The collaborating institutions used their own protocols to collect whole blood in K2EDTA tubes. For TCRbeta analysis, collaborators shipped samples as frozen whole blood, isolated PBMCs, or DNA extracted from either of those sample types. The immunoSEQ Assay, a bias-controlled multiplex PCR, was used to amplify TCRbeta CDR3 regions from genomic DNA. Per the original workflow: Within the assay, amplification of reference gene primers was used to estimate how many nucleated cells each sample contained. Sequence reads were collapsed and filtered to measure the absolute abundance of every unique TCRbeta CDR3 rearrangement. For each sample, productive Simpson clonality was calculated as the square root of Simpson's diversity index over productive rearrangements. TCRdb holds this immuneACCESS table with in-frame rearrangements only. Some clones are missing; in checked studies, unresolved V genes explain under half, and the rest has no known cause. That table gives V, J and clone size, and the DNA gave D and trimming. A total of under 200,000 clones appear in this sample, 80% to 90% of them only once. Of the sample, roughly 8.2% falls within the top ten clones.

The receptor was derived from a man aged 55 to 70 with acute or convalescent COVID-19. Sequencing was carried out using peripheral blood.

The DNA reads as follows: TGTGCCAGCAGCCCTAAACTCGGGGAGCTGTTTTTT. It is translated as CASSPKLGELFF. The chain uses TRBV7-3 and TRBJ2-2; no D gene can be assigned with confidence. V loses 5 bases, J loses 7 bases, and the germline ends lie 8 bases apart. From the cysteine up to the phenylalanine, the CDR3 has a length of 12 residues. Only the CDR3 part of the read is kept: 36 bases, read in frame from the first base. Sequences SGHTA (CDR1) and FQGTGA (CDR2) are obtained from the germline V gene.